The rows below give T cell receptor beta chains drawn from one sample of a study of HIV-infected patients and healthy controls. TCRdb ran MiXCR on the 5' RACE reads and lists one entry per CDR3 protein. The sample includes 60,000 to 75,000 distinct CDR3 sequences, approximately 15% of them seen just once. What was sequenced was CD4+ T cells from blood. The receptors originated from a human donor in good health. The CDR3 runs from the conserved cysteine through the conserved F or W. A D gene is named only where the DNA matches it firmly. Expanded clones are given a class, and other clones once, few, many or no size at all.

d_call: NA; j_call: TRBJ1-6; clone_size: NA; v_call: TRBV27; cdr3_nt: TGTGCCAGCAGTTTGGGGGGTCCCCTCCACTTT; cdr3_aa: CASSLGGPLHF
d_call: NA; j_call: TRBJ2-1; clone_size: few; v_call: TRBV5-1; cdr3_nt: TGCGCCAGCAGCTTGCTGGCAGGGGACTACAATGAGCAGTTCTTC; cdr3_aa: CASSLLAGDYNEQFF
d_call: NA; j_call: TRBJ1-1; clone_size: NA; v_call: TRBV7-9; cdr3_nt: TGTGCCAGCAGCTTAGCCCCTCCCACAGGGATCAGGGAAGCTTTCTTT; cdr3_aa: CASSLAPPTGIREAFF
d_call: NA; j_call: TRBJ1-1; clone_size: NA; v_call: TRBV6-1; cdr3_nt: TGTGCCAGCAGTGTGGCTCTCGGGGGACGGAACACTGAAGCTTTCTTT; cdr3_aa: CASSVALGGRNTEAFF
d_call: TRBD1; j_call: TRBJ1-3; clone_size: NA; v_call: TRBV29-1; cdr3_nt: TGCAGCGTTTCGACAGGGCAACTCTTCTCTGGAAACACCATATATTTT; cdr3_aa: CSVSTGQLFSGNTIYF
d_call: NA; j_call: TRBJ2-5; clone_size: NA; v_call: TRBV7-6; cdr3_nt: TGTGCCAGCAGCCCAACCGGGCCTAAGGGGACCCAGTACTTC; cdr3_aa: CASSPTGPKGTQYF
d_call: NA; j_call: TRBJ2-7; clone_size: NA; v_call: TRBV12-3/TRBV12-4; cdr3_nt: TGTGCCAGCAGTTCAGGGACCCGCGAGCAGTACTTC; cdr3_aa: CASSSGTREQYF
d_call: TRBD2; j_call: TRBJ2-2; clone_size: few; v_call: TRBV24-1; cdr3_nt: TGTGCCACCAGTCAACACCCCGGGACTAGCGGGGGGTCGCACACCGGGGAGCTGTTTTTT; cdr3_aa: CATSQHPGTSGGSHTGELFF
d_call: NA; j_call: TRBJ2-7; clone_size: few; v_call: TRBV12-3/TRBV12-4; cdr3_nt: TGTGCCAGCAAGAAGGATGGGGAAGACGAGCAGTACTTC; cdr3_aa: CASKKDGEDEQYF
d_call: TRBD1; j_call: TRBJ2-7; clone_size: NA; v_call: TRBV7-2; cdr3_nt: TGTGCCAGCAGCTTAGCGGGACAGGGAGCGTCCTACGAGCAGTACTTC; cdr3_aa: CASSLAGQGASYEQYF
d_call: TRBD2; j_call: TRBJ2-3; clone_size: many; v_call: TRBV7-2; cdr3_nt: TGTGCCAGCAGCCCAGGAGCCGGCGGGGGGGCCCGTAATACGCAGTATTTT; cdr3_aa: CASSPGAGGGARNTQYF
d_call: NA; j_call: TRBJ2-7; clone_size: many; v_call: TRBV12-3/TRBV12-4; cdr3_nt: TGTGCCAGCAGTTTAGTCGTGGGGGGCTCCTACGAGCAGTACTTC; cdr3_aa: CASSLVVGGSYEQYF
d_call: TRBD1; j_call: TRBJ2-7; clone_size: NA; v_call: TRBV25-1; cdr3_nt: TGTGCCAGAAGTGCGGACAGGGTTGCGGCCGAGCAGTACTTC; cdr3_aa: CARSADRVAAEQYF
d_call: NA; j_call: TRBJ1-6; clone_size: many; v_call: TRBV6-2/TRBV6-3; cdr3_nt: TGTGCCAGCAGCCCTGATAATTCACCCCTCCACTTT; cdr3_aa: CASSPDNSPLHF
d_call: NA; j_call: TRBJ2-7; clone_size: few; v_call: TRBV12-3/TRBV12-4; cdr3_nt: TGTGCCAGCAGTTCAAGGATGGAGCAGTACTTC; cdr3_aa: CASSSRMEQYF
d_call: NA; j_call: TRBJ2-7; clone_size: NA; v_call: TRBV4-1; cdr3_nt: TGCGCCAGCAGCCAAGACTTACCGGGGGTAAAGAGCTCCTACGAGCAGTACTTC; cdr3_aa: CASSQDLPGVKSSYEQYF
d_call: NA; j_call: TRBJ2-4; clone_size: many; v_call: TRBV27; cdr3_nt: TGTGCCAGCAGCCCACCCCAGTGGGAAGCCAAAAACATTCAGTACTTC; cdr3_aa: CASSPPQWEAKNIQYF
d_call: NA; j_call: TRBJ2-7; clone_size: few; v_call: TRBV5-1; cdr3_nt: TGCGCCAGCAGCGTAGTTCCAGGGGACTACGAGCAGTACTTC; cdr3_aa: CASSVVPGDYEQYF
d_call: TRBD1; j_call: TRBJ2-1; clone_size: NA; v_call: TRBV29-1; cdr3_nt: TGCAGCTCCTTTGGGACAGGGGGCTACAATGAGCAGTTCTTC; cdr3_aa: CSSFGTGGYNEQFF
d_call: NA; j_call: TRBJ2-7; clone_size: NA; v_call: TRBV2; cdr3_nt: TGTGCCAGCAGAACCCCCGGGACCAGCTACGAGCAGTACTTC; cdr3_aa: CASRTPGTSYEQYF
d_call: NA; j_call: TRBJ2-1; clone_size: few; v_call: TRBV12-3/TRBV12-4; cdr3_nt: TGTGCCAGCAGAAGGAGTGGGGGGTATAATGAGCAGTTCTTC; cdr3_aa: CASRRSGGYNEQFF
d_call: NA; j_call: TRBJ2-1; clone_size: NA; v_call: TRBV7-2; cdr3_nt: TGTGCCAGCAGCTTATTGGGGGAGCAGTTCTTC; cdr3_aa: CASSLLGEQFF
d_call: NA; j_call: TRBJ2-1; clone_size: NA; v_call: TRBV2; cdr3_nt: TGTGCCAGCGCCCTCACACTAAAACCCGACAGTGAGCAGTTCTTC; cdr3_aa: CASALTLKPDSEQFF
d_call: NA; j_call: TRBJ2-7; clone_size: many; v_call: TRBV7-8; cdr3_nt: TGTGCCAGCAGCTTAGGGCCGACAGCCTACGAGCAGTACTTC; cdr3_aa: CASSLGPTAYEQYF
d_call: NA; j_call: TRBJ1-6; clone_size: few; v_call: TRBV27; cdr3_nt: TGTGCCAGCAGTTTATATCAGGGTAATTCACCCCTCCACTTT; cdr3_aa: CASSLYQGNSPLHF
d_call: NA; j_call: TRBJ1-1; clone_size: few; v_call: TRBV7-2; cdr3_nt: TGTGCCAGCAGCCCCATGGTCCGGACCACTGAAGCTTTCTTT; cdr3_aa: CASSPMVRTTEAFF
d_call: TRBD2; j_call: TRBJ2-5; clone_size: few; v_call: TRBV20-1; cdr3_nt: TGCGTAGCCGGGACTAGCGCGGAGACCCAGTACTTC; cdr3_aa: CVAGTSAETQYF
d_call: NA; j_call: TRBJ2-7; clone_size: NA; v_call: TRBV7-2; cdr3_nt: TGTGCCAGCAGCTTATGGGGAGATGAGCAGTACTTC; cdr3_aa: CASSLWGDEQYF
d_call: TRBD1; j_call: TRBJ2-7; clone_size: NA; v_call: TRBV28; cdr3_nt: TGTGCCAGCAGTTTATCCTCCCAAAGACAGGGCACCTACGAGCAGTACTTC; cdr3_aa: CASSLSSQRQGTYEQYF
d_call: NA; j_call: TRBJ2-1; clone_size: NA; v_call: TRBV7-9; cdr3_nt: TGTGCCAGCAGCTTAGCGCTGGGAACAGGGAACTACAATGAGCAGTTCTTC; cdr3_aa: CASSLALGTGNYNEQFF
d_call: TRBD1; j_call: TRBJ1-1; clone_size: NA; v_call: TRBV9; cdr3_nt: TGTGCCAGCAGCTCCGGACAGGGCGGGGCACTTGAAGCTTTCTTT; cdr3_aa: CASSSGQGGALEAFF
d_call: TRBD2; j_call: TRBJ2-1; clone_size: NA; v_call: TRBV12-3/TRBV12-4; cdr3_nt: TGTGCCAGCACCCTTGAGAGACTAGCGGGACCGAATGAGCAGTTCTTC; cdr3_aa: CASTLERLAGPNEQFF
d_call: NA; j_call: TRBJ2-1; clone_size: NA; v_call: TRBV6-6; cdr3_nt: TGTGCCAGCAGTTACTACAGGGGACTTCACAATGAGCAGTTCTTC; cdr3_aa: CASSYYRGLHNEQFF
d_call: NA; j_call: TRBJ2-2; clone_size: NA; v_call: TRBV20-1; cdr3_nt: TGCAGTGCTAGTCCAGGGCCCTACACCGGGGAGCTGTTTTTT; cdr3_aa: CSASPGPYTGELFF
d_call: NA; j_call: TRBJ1-1; clone_size: NA; v_call: TRBV6-2/TRBV6-3; cdr3_nt: TGTGCCAGCAGACCCACCGGTGCCACTGAAGCTTTCTTT; cdr3_aa: CASRPTGATEAFF
d_call: NA; j_call: TRBJ2-7; clone_size: few; v_call: TRBV28; cdr3_nt: TGTGCCAGCAGTTGGAGGAATAGCGAGCAGTACTTC; cdr3_aa: CASSWRNSEQYF
d_call: NA; j_call: TRBJ1-1; clone_size: NA; v_call: TRBV7-9; cdr3_nt: TGTGCCAGCAGCGAAAACACTCGGAACACTGAAGCTTTCTTT; cdr3_aa: CASSENTRNTEAFF
d_call: NA; j_call: TRBJ1-2; clone_size: few; v_call: TRBV19; cdr3_nt: TGTGCCAGTAGTAAAAGTTTGGTAGACTATGGCTACACCTTC; cdr3_aa: CASSKSLVDYGYTF
d_call: TRBD1; j_call: TRBJ2-3; clone_size: few; v_call: TRBV20-1; cdr3_nt: TGCAGTGCAAATAGACAGGGGCCGGGAGCGACAGATACGCAGTATTTT; cdr3_aa: CSANRQGPGATDTQYF
d_call: NA; j_call: TRBJ1-5; clone_size: few; v_call: TRBV7-2; cdr3_nt: TGTGCCAGCAGCTCGGGAACTTATAGCAATCAGCCCCAGCATTTT; cdr3_aa: CASSSGTYSNQPQHF
d_call: TRBD2; j_call: TRBJ2-7; clone_size: few; v_call: TRBV7-9; cdr3_nt: TGTGCCAGCAGCGCCACTAGCGGGAGCCACGAGCAGTACTTC; cdr3_aa: CASSATSGSHEQYF
d_call: NA; j_call: TRBJ2-3; clone_size: NA; v_call: TRBV7-2; cdr3_nt: TGTGCCAGCAGCTCCGTCACCTCAGATACGCAGTATTTT; cdr3_aa: CASSSVTSDTQYF
d_call: TRBD1; j_call: TRBJ1-3; clone_size: NA; v_call: TRBV7-2; cdr3_nt: TGTGCCAGCAGCTTAGGGATCTCAGGGGGGGGCGGAAACACCATATATTTT; cdr3_aa: CASSLGISGGGGNTIYF
d_call: TRBD1; j_call: TRBJ1-2; clone_size: few; v_call: TRBV4-3; cdr3_nt: TGCGCCAGCAGCCAGCAGGGGGCGAACTATGGCTACACCTTC; cdr3_aa: CASSQQGANYGYTF
d_call: TRBD2; j_call: TRBJ2-1; clone_size: NA; v_call: TRBV5-1; cdr3_nt: TGCGCCAGCCACTGGATAGCGGGGGGGCAGGGTGAGCAGTTCTTC; cdr3_aa: CASHWIAGGQGEQFF
d_call: NA; j_call: TRBJ2-5; clone_size: many; v_call: TRBV20-1; cdr3_nt: TGCAGTGCTAGTGGGGGCCGGGAGACCCAGTACTTC; cdr3_aa: CSASGGRETQYF